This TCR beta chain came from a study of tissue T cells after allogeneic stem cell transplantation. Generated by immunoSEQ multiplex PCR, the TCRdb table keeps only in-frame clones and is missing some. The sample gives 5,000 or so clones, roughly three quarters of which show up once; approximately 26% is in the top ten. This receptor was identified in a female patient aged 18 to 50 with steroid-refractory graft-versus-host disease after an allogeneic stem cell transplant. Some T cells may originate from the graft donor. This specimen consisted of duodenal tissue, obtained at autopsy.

Here the CDR3 reads CASSYPSGGELFF. Written as DNA, the CDR3 is TGTGCCAGCAGTTACCCCTCTGGCGGGGAGCTGTTTTTT. V is TRBV7-9 and J is TRBJ2-2, with unresolved D. From germline, CDR1 is SEHNR and CDR2 FQNEAQ (reference sequence). CDR3 length: 13 residues. Trimming pared 6 bases from V and 7 bases from J, leaving 12 bases between. Together with reference TRBV7-9 and TRBJ2-2, the CDR3 gives the full variable domain: DTGVSQNPRHKITKRGQNVTFRCDPISEHNRLYWYRQTLGQGPEFLTYFQNEAQLEKSRLLSDRFSAERPKGSFSTLEIQRTEQGDSAMYLCASSYPSGGELFFGEGSRLTVL.